This T cell receptor beta chain comes out of a study of T cells after yellow fever vaccination. TCRdb re-called the 5' RACE reads with MiXCR, one entry per CDR3 protein. The sample has 340,000 or so distinct CDR3 sequences; approximately 12% are singletons. CDR1 and CDR2 (germline): SGHAT, FQNNGV. With 6 bases clipped from V and 6 bases from J, the junction kept 6 bases outside the gene matches. This CDR3 has 14 amino acids. This material consisted of CD4+ T cells sorted from PBMCs, taken 15 days after the yellow fever booster vaccination. The chain carries TRBV11-2 and TRBJ2-3; 10 nucleotides agree with TRBD2. The receptor comes from a man aged 18 to 29 who received the YFV17D yellow fever vaccine. CDR3 loop: CASRLSGGGDTQYF. In nucleotides, the CDR3 is TGTGCCAGCAGGCTCAGCGGGGGGGGGGATACGCAGTATTTT.